This T cell receptor beta chain was identified during a study of blood T cells in healthy people across ages. Study findings and constraints: It was the long-lived donors that had more naive CD4+ cells and higher diversity than aged donors.

There are 16 residues in the CDR3. The germline V gene encodes CDR1 LGHDT and CDR2 YNNKEL (reference sequence). The V and J ends lost 5 bases and 2 bases respectively, with 17 bases between them. A sample-barcoded 5' primer and a J-beta primer mix were used in a second PCR of roughly 7 to 11 cycles. TCRdb reprocessed the 5' RACE reads via MiXCR and lists one record per CDR3 protein. The data hold over 1,500,000 distinct CDR3 sequences, with roughly two fifths observed a single time. This clonotype has a single count. The target antigen is unknown. This chain joins TRBV3-1 and TRBJ2-3; D tentatively reads TRBD1 or TRBD2 (5 bases each). The TCR was taken from a human donor in good health. Sequencing used blood. This chain's CDR3 is CASSASRGAPTDTQYF. The CDR3 DNA follows: TGTGCCAGCAGCGCAAGTAGGGGAGCCCCCACAGATACGCAGTATTTT.